This record covers a single TCR beta chain. What it recognizes is unknown. This CDR3 has 16 amino acids. The germline V gene encodes CDR1 SGHRS and CDR2 YFSETQ. The V gene end was trimmed by 7 bases and the J gene end by 3 bases; junction bases not matched to a gene: 8. Researchers ran the PCR with 60 Vbeta and 13 Jbeta primers. Using immunoSEQ multiplex PCR, the repertoire was profiled, and TCRdb retains in-frame clones only, with some absent. This table has 70,000 to 100,000 clones, 80% appearing once. Each donor was healthy, and each was a bone marrow donor. These data come from a study of cytomegalovirus exposure and HLA in healthy donors. Study conclusions and caveats: Being productive about 90% or about 30% of the time was typical of most TCR beta V segments in an earlier analysis.

The clonotype comes from a man between 45 and 60 years old in good health and CMV-seropositive. The chain joins TRBV5-1 to TRBJ1-4; 11 bases map to TRBD1. The specimen was PBMCs. CDR3 nucleotides: TGCGCCAGCCGCGGACAGGGGGCGCTAGCTAATGAAAAACTGTTTTTT. It encodes CASRGQGALANEKLFF.